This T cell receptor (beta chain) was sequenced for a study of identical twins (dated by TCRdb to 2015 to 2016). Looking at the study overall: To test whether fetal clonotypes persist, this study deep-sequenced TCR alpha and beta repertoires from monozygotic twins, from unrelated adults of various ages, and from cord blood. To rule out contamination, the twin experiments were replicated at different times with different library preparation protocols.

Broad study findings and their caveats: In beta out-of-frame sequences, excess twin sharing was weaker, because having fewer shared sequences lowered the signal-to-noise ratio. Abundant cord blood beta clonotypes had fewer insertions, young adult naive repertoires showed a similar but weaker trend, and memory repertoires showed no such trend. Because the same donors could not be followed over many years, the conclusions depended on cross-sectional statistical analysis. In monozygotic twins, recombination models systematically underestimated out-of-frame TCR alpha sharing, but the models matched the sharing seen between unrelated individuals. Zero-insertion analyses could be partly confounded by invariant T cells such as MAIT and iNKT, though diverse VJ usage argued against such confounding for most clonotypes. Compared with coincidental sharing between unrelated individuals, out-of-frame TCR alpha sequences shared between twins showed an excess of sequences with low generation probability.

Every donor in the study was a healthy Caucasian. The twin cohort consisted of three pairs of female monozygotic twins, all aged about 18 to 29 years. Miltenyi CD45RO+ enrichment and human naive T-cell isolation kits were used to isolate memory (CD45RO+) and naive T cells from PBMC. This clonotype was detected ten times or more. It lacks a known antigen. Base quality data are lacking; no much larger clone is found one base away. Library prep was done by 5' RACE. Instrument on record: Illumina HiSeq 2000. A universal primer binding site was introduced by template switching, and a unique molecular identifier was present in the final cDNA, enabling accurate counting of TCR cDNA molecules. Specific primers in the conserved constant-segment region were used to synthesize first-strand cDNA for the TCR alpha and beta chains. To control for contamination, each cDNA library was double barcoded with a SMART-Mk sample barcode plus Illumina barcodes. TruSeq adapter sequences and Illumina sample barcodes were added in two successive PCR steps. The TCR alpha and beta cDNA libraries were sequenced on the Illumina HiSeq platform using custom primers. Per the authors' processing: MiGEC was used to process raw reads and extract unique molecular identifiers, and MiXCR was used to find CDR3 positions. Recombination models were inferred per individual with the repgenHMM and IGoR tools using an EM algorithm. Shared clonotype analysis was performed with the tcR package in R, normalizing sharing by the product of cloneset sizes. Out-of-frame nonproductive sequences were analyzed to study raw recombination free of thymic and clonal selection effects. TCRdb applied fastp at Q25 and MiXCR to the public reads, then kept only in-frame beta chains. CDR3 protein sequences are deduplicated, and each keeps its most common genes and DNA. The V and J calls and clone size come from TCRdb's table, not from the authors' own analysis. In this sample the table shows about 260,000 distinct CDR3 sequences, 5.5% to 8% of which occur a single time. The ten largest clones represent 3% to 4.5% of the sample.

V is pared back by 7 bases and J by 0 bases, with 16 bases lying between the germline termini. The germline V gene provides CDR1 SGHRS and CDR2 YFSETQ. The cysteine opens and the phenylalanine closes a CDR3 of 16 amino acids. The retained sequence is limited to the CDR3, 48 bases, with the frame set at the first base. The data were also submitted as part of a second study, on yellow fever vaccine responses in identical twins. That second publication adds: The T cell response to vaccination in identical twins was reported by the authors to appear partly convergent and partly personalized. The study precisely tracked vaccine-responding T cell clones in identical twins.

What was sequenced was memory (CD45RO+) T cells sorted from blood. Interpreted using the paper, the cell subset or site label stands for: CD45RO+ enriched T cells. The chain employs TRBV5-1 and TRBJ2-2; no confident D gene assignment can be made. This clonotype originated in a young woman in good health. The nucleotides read TGCGCCAGCCTCGGTGGCATAACCTCGAACACCGGGGAGCTGTTTTTT. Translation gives CASLGGITSNTGELFF.